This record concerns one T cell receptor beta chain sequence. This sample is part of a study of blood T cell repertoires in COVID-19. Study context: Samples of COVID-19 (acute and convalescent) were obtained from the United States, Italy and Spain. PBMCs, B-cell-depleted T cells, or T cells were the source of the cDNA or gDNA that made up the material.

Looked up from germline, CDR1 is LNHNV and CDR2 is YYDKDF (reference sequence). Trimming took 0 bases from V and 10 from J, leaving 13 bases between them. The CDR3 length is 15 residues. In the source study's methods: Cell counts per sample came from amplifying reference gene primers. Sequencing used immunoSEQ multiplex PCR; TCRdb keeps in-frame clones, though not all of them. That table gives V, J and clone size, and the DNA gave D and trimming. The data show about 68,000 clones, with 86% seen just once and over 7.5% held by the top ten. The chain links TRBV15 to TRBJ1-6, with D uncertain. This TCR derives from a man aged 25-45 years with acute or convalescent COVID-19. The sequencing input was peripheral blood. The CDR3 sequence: CATSREYGDGSPLHF. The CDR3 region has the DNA TGTGCCACCAGCAGAGAATACGGAGATGGGTCACCCCTCCACTTT.